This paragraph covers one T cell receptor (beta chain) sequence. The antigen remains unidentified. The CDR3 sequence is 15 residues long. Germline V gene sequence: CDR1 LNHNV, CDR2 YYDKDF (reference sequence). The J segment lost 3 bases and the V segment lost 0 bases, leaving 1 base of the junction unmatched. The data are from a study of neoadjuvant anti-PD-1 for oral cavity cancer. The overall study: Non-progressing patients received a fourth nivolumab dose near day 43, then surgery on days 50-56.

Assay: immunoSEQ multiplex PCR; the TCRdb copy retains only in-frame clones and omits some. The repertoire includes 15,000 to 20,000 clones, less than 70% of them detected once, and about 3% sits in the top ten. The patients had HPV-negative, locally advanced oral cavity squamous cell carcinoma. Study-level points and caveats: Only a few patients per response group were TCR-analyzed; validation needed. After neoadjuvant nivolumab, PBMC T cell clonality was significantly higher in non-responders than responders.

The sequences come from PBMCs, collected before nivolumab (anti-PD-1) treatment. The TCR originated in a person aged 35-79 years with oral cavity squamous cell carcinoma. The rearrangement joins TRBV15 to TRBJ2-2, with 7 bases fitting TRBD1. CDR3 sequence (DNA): TGTGCCACCAGCAGAGAGAGGGGGCACACCGGGGAGCTGTTTTTT. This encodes CATSRERGHTGELFF.